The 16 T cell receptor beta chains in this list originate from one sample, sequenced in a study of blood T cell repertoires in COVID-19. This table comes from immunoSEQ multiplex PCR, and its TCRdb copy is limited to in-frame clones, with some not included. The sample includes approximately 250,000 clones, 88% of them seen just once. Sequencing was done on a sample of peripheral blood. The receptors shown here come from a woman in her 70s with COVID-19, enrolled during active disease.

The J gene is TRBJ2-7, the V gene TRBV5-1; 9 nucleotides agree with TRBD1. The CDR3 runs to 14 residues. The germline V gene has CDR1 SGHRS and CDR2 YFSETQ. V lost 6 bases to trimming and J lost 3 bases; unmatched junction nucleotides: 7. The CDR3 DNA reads TGCGCCAGCAATGGGGGGGACAGGGTCTACGAGCAGTACTTC. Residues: CASNGGDRVYEQYF.

CDR3 nucleotide sequence: TGTGCCAGTAGTACTCGACAGGGGGCACCCCAACATGAAAAACTGTTTTTT. Amino acid sequence: CASSTRQGAPQHEKLFF. This sequence joins TRBV19 and TRBJ1-4; TRBD1 aligns across 10 bases. The length of the CDR3 is 17 residues. V lost 4 bases and J lost 6; bases outside the gene matches: 11. In germline, CDR1 is LNHDA, CDR2 SQIVND (reference sequence).

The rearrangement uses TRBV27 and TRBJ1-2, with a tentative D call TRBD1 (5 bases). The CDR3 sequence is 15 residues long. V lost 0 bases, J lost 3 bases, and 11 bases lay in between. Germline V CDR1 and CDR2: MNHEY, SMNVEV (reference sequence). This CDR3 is CASSLSRNRHYGYTF. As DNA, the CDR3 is TGTGCCAGCAGTTTATCCCGCAACAGGCACTATGGCTACACCTTC.

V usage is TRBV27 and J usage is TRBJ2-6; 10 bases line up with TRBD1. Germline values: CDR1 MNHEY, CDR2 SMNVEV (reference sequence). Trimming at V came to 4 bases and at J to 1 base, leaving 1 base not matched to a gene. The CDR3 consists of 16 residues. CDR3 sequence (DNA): TGTGCCAGCAGTTGGGGACAGGGGTCTGGGGCCAACGTCCTGACTTTC. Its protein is CASSWGQGSGANVLTF. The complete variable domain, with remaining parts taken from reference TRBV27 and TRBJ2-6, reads EAQVTQNPRYLITVTGKKLTVTCSQNMNHEYMSWYRQDPGLGLRQIYYSMNVEVTDKGDVPEGYKVSRKEKRNFPLILESPSPNQTSLYFCASSWGQGSGANVLTFGAGSRLTVL.

The CDR3 DNA reads as TGTGCCAGCAGCGGGACCACAGGGATGAACACTGAAGCTTTCTTT. Encoded protein: CASSGTTGMNTEAFF. J is TRBJ1-1 and V is TRBV9, with D possibly being TRBD1 (6 bases). The V gene's germline CDR1 is SGDLS and CDR2 YYNGEE. This CDR3 is built from 15 residues. Trimming removed 3 bases at V and 0 bases at J, with 12 bases between.

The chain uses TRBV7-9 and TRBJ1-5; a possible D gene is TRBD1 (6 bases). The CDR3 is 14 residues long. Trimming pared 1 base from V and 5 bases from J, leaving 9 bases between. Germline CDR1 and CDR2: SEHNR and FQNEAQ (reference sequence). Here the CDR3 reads CASSLEPGDQPQHF. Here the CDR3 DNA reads TGTGCCAGCAGCTTAGAACCAGGGGATCAGCCCCAGCATTTT.

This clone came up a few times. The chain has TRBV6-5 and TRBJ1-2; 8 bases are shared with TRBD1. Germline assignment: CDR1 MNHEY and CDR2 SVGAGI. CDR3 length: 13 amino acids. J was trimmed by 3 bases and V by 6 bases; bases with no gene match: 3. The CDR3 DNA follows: TGTGCCAGCAGCCCACAGGGGGACTATGGCTACACCTTC. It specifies CASSPQGDYGYTF.

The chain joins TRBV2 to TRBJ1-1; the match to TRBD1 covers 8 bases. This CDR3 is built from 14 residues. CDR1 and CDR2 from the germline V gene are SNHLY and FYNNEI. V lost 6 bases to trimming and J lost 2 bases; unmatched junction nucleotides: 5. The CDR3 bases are TGTGCCAGCAGGGCGGGACAGGCAAACACTGAAGCTTTCTTT. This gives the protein CASRAGQANTEAFF.

In nucleotides, the CDR3 is TGTGCCAGCAGTGACAGGGAGGATGAAAAACTGTTTTTT. Its protein is CASSDREDEKLFF. This chain connects TRBV6-4 to TRBJ1-4, with D hard to call. This CDR3 is 13 amino acids long. The germline V gene has CDR1 MRHNA and CDR2 SNTAGT. V shed 2 bases and J shed 6 bases, with 7 bases lying between them.

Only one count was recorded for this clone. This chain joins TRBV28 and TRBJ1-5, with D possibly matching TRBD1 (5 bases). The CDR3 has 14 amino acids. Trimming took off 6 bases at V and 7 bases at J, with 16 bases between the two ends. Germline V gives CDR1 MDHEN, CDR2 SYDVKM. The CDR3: CASRLRGVRQPQHF. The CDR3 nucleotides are TGTGCCAGCAGGTTGCGGGGGGTAAGGCAGCCCCAGCATTTT.

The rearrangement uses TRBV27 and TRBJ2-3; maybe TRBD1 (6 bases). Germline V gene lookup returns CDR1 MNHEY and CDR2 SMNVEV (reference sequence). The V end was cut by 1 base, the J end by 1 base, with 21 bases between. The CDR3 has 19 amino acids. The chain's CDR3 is CASSLWVGARGYGTDTQYF. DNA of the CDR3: TGTGCCAGCAGTTTATGGGTGGGGGCCAGAGGGTATGGCACAGATACGCAGTATTTT.

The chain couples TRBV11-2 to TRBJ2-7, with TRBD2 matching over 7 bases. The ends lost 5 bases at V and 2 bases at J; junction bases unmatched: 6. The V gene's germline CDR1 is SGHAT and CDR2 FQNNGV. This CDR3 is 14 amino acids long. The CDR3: CASSQAGKPYEQYF. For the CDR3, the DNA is TGTGCCAGCAGCCAAGCGGGAAAGCCCTACGAGCAGTACTTC.

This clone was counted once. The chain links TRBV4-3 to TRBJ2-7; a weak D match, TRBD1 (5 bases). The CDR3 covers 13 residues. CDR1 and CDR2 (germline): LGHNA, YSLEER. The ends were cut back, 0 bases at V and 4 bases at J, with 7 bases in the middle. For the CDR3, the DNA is TGCGCCAGCAGCCAAGATTCAGGGTACGAGCAGTACTTC. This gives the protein CASSQDSGYEQYF.

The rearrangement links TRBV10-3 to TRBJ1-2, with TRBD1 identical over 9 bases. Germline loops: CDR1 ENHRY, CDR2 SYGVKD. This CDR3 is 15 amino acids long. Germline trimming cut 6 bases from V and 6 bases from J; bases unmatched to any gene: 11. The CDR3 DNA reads TGTGCCATCAGCCGCGGAACAGGGGGCAATGATGGCTACACCTTC. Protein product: CAISRGTGGNDGYTF.

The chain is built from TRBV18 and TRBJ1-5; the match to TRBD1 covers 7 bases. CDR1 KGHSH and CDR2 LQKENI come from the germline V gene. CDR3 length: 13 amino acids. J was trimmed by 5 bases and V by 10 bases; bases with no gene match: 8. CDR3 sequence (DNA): TGTGCCACCACACAGGGGCGGGATCAGCCCCAGCATTTT. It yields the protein CATTQGRDQPQHF.

The DNA for the CDR3 is TGTGCCAGCAGCCGAAAACGGACAGGTCTCTATGGCTACACCTTC. Protein: CASSRKRTGLYGYTF. This chain connects TRBV28 to TRBJ1-2, with 7 bases matching TRBD1. V gave up 6 bases and J gave up 4 bases; unmatched junction bases: 11. This CDR3 has 15 residues. CDR1 is MDHEN and CDR2 is SYDVKM in the germline V gene.